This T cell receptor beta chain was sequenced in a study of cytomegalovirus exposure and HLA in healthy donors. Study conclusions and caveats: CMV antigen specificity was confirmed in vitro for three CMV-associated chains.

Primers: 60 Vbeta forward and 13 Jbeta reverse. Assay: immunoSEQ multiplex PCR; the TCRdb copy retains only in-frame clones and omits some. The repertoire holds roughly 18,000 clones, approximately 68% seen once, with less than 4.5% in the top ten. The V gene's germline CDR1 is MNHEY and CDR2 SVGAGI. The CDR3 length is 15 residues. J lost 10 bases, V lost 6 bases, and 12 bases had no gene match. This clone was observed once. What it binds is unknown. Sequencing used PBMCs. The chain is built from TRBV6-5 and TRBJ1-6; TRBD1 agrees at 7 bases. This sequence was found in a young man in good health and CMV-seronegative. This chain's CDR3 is CASSKRQGLLSPLHF. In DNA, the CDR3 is TGTGCCAGCAGCAAAAGACAGGGTTTATTATCACCCCTCCACTTT.